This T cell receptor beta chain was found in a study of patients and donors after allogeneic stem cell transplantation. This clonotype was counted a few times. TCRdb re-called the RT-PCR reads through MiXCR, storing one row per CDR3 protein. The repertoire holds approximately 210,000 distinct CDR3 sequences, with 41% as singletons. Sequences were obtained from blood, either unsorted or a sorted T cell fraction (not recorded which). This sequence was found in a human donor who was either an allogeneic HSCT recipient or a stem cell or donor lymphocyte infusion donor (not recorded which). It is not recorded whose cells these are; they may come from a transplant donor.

The CDR3 DNA reads as TGTGCCAGCAGTTTGCCCGTGGTACCCCTCCACTTT. As protein: CASSLPVVPLHF. The chain carries TRBV28 and TRBJ1-6; D is uncertain. The germline V gene has CDR1 MDHEN and CDR2 SYDVKM. The length of the CDR3 is 12 residues. V was shortened by 3 bases and J by 12 bases, with 9 bases between the two germline ends.